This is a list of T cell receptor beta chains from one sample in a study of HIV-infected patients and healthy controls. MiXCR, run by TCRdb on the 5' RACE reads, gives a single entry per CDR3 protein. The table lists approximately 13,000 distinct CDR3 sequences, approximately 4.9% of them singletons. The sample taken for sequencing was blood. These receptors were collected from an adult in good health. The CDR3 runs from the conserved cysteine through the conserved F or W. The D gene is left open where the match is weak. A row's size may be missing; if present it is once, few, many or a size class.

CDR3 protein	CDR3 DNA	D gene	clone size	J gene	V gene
CASTLSGSGRETQYF	TGTGCCAGCACCCTGAGCGGGTCAGGTCGGGAGACCCAGTACTTC	-	many	TRBJ2-5	TRBV12-3/TRBV12-4
CASSFTEGTEAFF	TGTGCCAGCAGTTTCACGGAAGGCACTGAAGCTTTCTTT	-	many	TRBJ1-1	TRBV27
CSARGLLRERAEAFF	TGCAGTGCTAGAGGCCTCTTGAGGGAGAGGGCTGAAGCTTTCTTT	-	many	TRBJ1-1	TRBV20-1
CASSGRTGDEQYF	TGCGCCAGCAGTGGGCGGACAGGGGACGAGCAGTACTTC	TRBD1	many	TRBJ2-7	TRBV5-1
CASSRSQGSGNTIYF	TGTGCCAGCAGCCGGTCCCAGGGCTCTGGAAACACCATATATTTT	-	medium-sized	TRBJ1-3	TRBV11-2
CATSTMRGAGYNEQFF	TGTGCCACCAGCACGATGCGGGGGGCAGGCTACAATGAGCAGTTCTTC	TRBD2	many	TRBJ2-1	TRBV15
CASRGTGNQPQHF	TGTGCCAGCAGGGGGACGGGCAATCAGCCCCAGCATTTT	-	medium-sized	TRBJ1-5	TRBV12-3/TRBV12-4
CASRGTGHLNTEAFF	TGTGCCAGCAGGGGAACGGGACACTTGAACACTGAAGCTTTCTTT	-	medium-sized	TRBJ1-1	TRBV13
CASSLAQQPSTTEAFF	TGTGCCAGCAGCTTAGCGCAACAGCCATCCACCACTGAAGCTTTCTTT	-	many	TRBJ1-1	TRBV7-6
CASSWTGEETQYF	TGTGCCAGCAGCTGGACAGGGGAAGAGACCCAGTACTTC	TRBD1	medium-sized	TRBJ2-5	TRBV5-5
CSAGSSYNSPLHF	TGCAGTGCGGGGAGCTCCTATAATTCACCCCTCCACTTT	-	few	TRBJ1-6	TRBV20-1
CASQVKGQVYNEQFF	TGTGCCAGCCAAGTTAAGGGACAGGTTTACAATGAGCAGTTCTTC	TRBD1	medium-sized	TRBJ2-1	TRBV6-5
CASSPDDTAVRTGELFF	TGTGCCAGCTCACCCGACGATACGGCTGTTCGGACCGGGGAGCTGTTTTTT	-	medium-sized	TRBJ2-2	TRBV18
CASSLSGQGTDTQYF	TGTGCCAGCAGCTTATCCGGACAGGGGACAGATACGCAGTATTTT	TRBD1	medium-sized	TRBJ2-3	TRBV7-6
CASSGPVGELFF	TGCGCCAGCAGCGGGCCGGTCGGGGAGCTGTTTTTT	-	medium-sized	TRBJ2-2	TRBV10-1
CSARLSLGGSYNEQFF	TGCAGTGCTAGATTAAGCTTAGGGGGGTCCTACAATGAGCAGTTCTTC	-	many	TRBJ2-1	TRBV20-1
CASSEPDRDRGLDTDTQYF	TGCGCCAGCAGTGAGCCGGACCGGGACAGGGGTTTGGACACAGATACGCAGTATTTT	TRBD1	many	TRBJ2-3	TRBV10-1
CASTTIGVNTEAFF	TGTGCCAGCACTACCATAGGAGTGAACACTGAAGCTTTCTTT	-	medium-sized	TRBJ1-1	TRBV9
CASSSTGIYEQYF	TGTGCCAGCAGCTCGACAGGGATCTACGAGCAGTACTTC	TRBD1	medium-sized	TRBJ2-7	TRBV7-9
CASSRREAFF	TGTGCCAGCAGTCGACGGGAAGCTTTCTTT	-	medium-sized	TRBJ1-1	TRBV2
CASRHRGDRGSGANVLTF	TGTGCCAGCAGGCACAGGGGGGACAGGGGGTCCGGGGCCAACGTCCTGACTTTC	TRBD1	many	TRBJ2-6	TRBV12-3/TRBV12-4
CSLGVLNTGELFF	TGCAGCTTGGGAGTGTTGAACACCGGGGAGCTGTTTTTT	-	many	TRBJ2-2	TRBV29-1
CASSLDGTRNEKLFF	TGCGCCAGCAGCTTGGACGGGACAAGGAATGAAAAACTGTTTTTT	-	-	TRBJ1-4	TRBV5-1
CASSQEDSYYNEQFF	TGTGCCAGCAGCCAAGAAGACAGCTACTACAATGAGCAGTTCTTC	-	many	TRBJ2-1	TRBV4-2
CSVDGAGVMNTEAFF	TGCAGCGTTGACGGTGCAGGGGTCATGAACACTGAAGCTTTCTTT	-	many	TRBJ1-1	TRBV29-1
CASSGYYLAGRTDTQYF	TGTGCCAGCAGTGGCTATTATCTAGCGGGACGCACAGATACGCAGTATTTT	TRBD2	medium-sized	TRBJ2-3	TRBV27
CASSLETGTAILCTF	TGTGCCAGCAGTTTAGAAACCGGGACAGCTATACTATGCACCTTC	TRBD1	many	TRBJ1-2	TRBV12-3/TRBV12-4
CASSEGQGPYEQYF	TGCGCCAGCAGCGAGGGACAGGGACCCTACGAGCAGTACTTC	TRBD1	few	TRBJ2-7	TRBV5-1
CASSLEGNSYNEQFF	TGCGCCAGCAGCTTGGAGGGAAACTCCTACAATGAGCAGTTCTTC	-	medium-sized	TRBJ2-1	TRBV5-1
CASSQAGTSGTHEQFF	TGTGCCAGCTCACAGGCCGGGACTAGCGGGACGCATGAGCAGTTCTTC	TRBD2	medium-sized	TRBJ2-1	TRBV18
CASSYSTSTDTQYF	TGTGCCAGCAGTTACTCGACTAGCACAGATACGCAGTATTTT	-	medium-sized	TRBJ2-3	TRBV6-2/TRBV6-3
CASSIQETGYTF	TGTGCCAGTAGTATACAGGAGACCGGCTACACCTTC	-	many	TRBJ1-2	TRBV19
CASSQDTSGGKYNEQFF	TGTGCCAGCAGCCAAGATACAAGCGGGGGGAAGTACAATGAGCAGTTCTTC	TRBD2	many	TRBJ2-1	TRBV4-2
CASSSDTGGITDTQYF	TGCGCCAGCAGCTCGGATACAGGGGGGATCACAGATACGCAGTATTTT	TRBD1	many	TRBJ2-3	TRBV5-1
CASSDNQPQHF	TGTGCCAGCAGTGATAATCAGCCCCAGCATTTT	-	many	TRBJ1-5	TRBV2
CASSSRVGDGYTF	TGTGCCAGCAGTTCTAGGGTCGGAGACGGCTACACCTTC	-	medium-sized	TRBJ1-2	TRBV6-5
CSVEKGYTEAFF	TGCAGCGTTGAAAAAGGGTACACTGAAGCTTTCTTT	-	many	TRBJ1-1	TRBV29-1
CSVIPVNEQFF	TGCAGTGTGATTCCAGTGAATGAGCAGTTCTTC	-	few	TRBJ2-1	TRBV20-1
CASSQPTENTEAFF	TGTGCCAGCAGCCAACCGACAGAGAACACTGAAGCTTTCTTT	-	many	TRBJ1-1	TRBV12-3/TRBV12-4
CASSVAESDSSTDTQYF	TGTGCCAGCAGTGTAGCGGAAAGCGATTCTAGCACAGATACGCAGTATTTT	-	medium-sized	TRBJ2-3	TRBV25-1
CASSGEAVVAGGNEQFF	TGTGCCAGCAGCGGAGAGGCGGTAGTAGCGGGGGGTAATGAGCAGTTCTTC	TRBD2	many	TRBJ2-1	TRBV11-2
CASSLQGVTNEKLFF	TGTGCCAGCAGCTTGCAGGGTGTGACTAATGAAAAACTGTTTTTT	-	medium-sized	TRBJ1-4	TRBV7-8
CASSIPQGRVNTEAFF	TGTGCCAGTAGTATCCCACAGGGACGAGTGAACACTGAAGCTTTCTTT	-	many	TRBJ1-1	TRBV19
CASAHRDNEKLFF	TGTGCCAGCGCTCACAGGGATAATGAAAAACTGTTTTTT	-	many	TRBJ1-4	TRBV18
CASSQDLPRSYEQYF	TGCGCCAGCAGCCAAGATCTCCCGCGATCCTACGAGCAGTACTTC	-	-	TRBJ2-7	TRBV4-1
CASSPRDGNYGYTF	TGTGCCAGCAGTCCCAGGGATGGTAACTATGGCTACACCTTC	-	many	TRBJ1-2	TRBV12-3/TRBV12-4
CASSPDRGLPQHF	TGCGCCAGCAGCCCGGACAGGGGTTTGCCCCAGCATTTT	TRBD1	-	TRBJ1-5	TRBV5-1
CASSVIRRSNQPQHF	TGTGCCAGCAGTGTGATAAGACGGTCCAATCAGCCCCAGCATTTT	-	medium-sized	TRBJ1-5	TRBV2
CASSFRPGTVFNTEAFF	TGTGCCAGCAGCTTCCGTCCCGGGACGGTTTTTAACACTGAAGCTTTCTTT	-	medium-sized	TRBJ1-1	TRBV3-1
CASGLGQGPGKPQHF	TGTGCTAGTGGTCTAGGACAGGGGCCGGGAAAGCCCCAGCATTTT	TRBD1	-	TRBJ1-5	TRBV12-5
CSALKGPKATEAFF	TGCAGTGCTCTCAAGGGACCGAAGGCCACTGAAGCTTTCTTT	-	medium-sized	TRBJ1-1	TRBV20-1
CSVGSGGSTDTQYF	TGCAGCGTCGGGAGTGGGGGTAGCACAGATACGCAGTATTTT	-	many	TRBJ2-3	TRBV29-1